This TCR beta chain was identified during a study of blood T cell repertoires in COVID-19. On the study more broadly: PBMCs, B-cell-depleted T cells, or T cells were the source of the cDNA or gDNA that made up the material.

In the authors' workflow: Amplifying reference gene primers gave estimates of nucleated cell counts. The assay was immunoSEQ multiplex PCR, and TCRdb's table has in-frame clones only and misses some. V and J calls and clone size are those listed in that table; D and trimming were worked out from the DNA. The sample records 300,000 or so clones, around four fifths being singletons. The CDR3 is 16 amino acids. The germline gives CDR1 SGHDT, CDR2 YYEEEE. Trimming at V came to 4 bases and at J to 1 base, leaving 6 bases not matched to a gene. Sequencing input: peripheral blood. The chain is built from TRBV5-6 and TRBJ1-5; the match to TRBD1 covers 9 bases. The sequence derives from a woman aged 45-60 years with active or convalescent COVID-19. CDR3 nucleotides: TGTGCCAGCAGCCGCACAGGGGGCTTCAGCAATCAGCCCCAGCATTTT. Its protein product is CASSRTGGFSNQPQHF.